This paragraph covers one TCR beta chain sequence. Its antigen is not identified. Trimming stripped 1 base from V and 3 bases from J, with 18 bases between. The CDR3 is 17 amino acids. CDR1 SGHVS and CDR2 FNYEAQ come from the germline V gene. The sample originates from a study of cytomegalovirus exposure and HLA in healthy donors. Study-level findings and limits: Cytomegalovirus status, reportedly, was diagnosed with high specificity and sensitivity by the classifier. In a later analysis, compared with equally common non-associated chains, HLA-associated beta chains were more expanded. Within a later analysis, the majority of CMV-associated TCR beta chains appeared HLA-restricted. For most TCR beta V segments, an earlier analysis put the productive rate at about 87% or about 30% of the time.

The PCR had 60 Vbeta and 13 Jbeta primers. Assay: immunoSEQ multiplex PCR; the TCRdb copy retains only in-frame clones and omits some. The top ten hold around 6.3% of the sample, which has roughly 66,000 clones, roughly 79% seen once. Material: PBMCs. The sequence was obtained from a man aged 45 to 65 in good health and CMV-seronegative. The rearrangement joins TRBV7-6 to TRBJ1-1; tentatively, D is TRBD1 (6 bases). CDR3: CASSLGSGTPFDTEAFF. In DNA form, the CDR3 reads TGTGCCAGCAGCTTAGGTAGCGGGACACCATTCGACACTGAAGCTTTCTTT.